One sample yielded the 8 T cell receptor beta chains listed below, sequenced in a study of response to subunit inactivated influenza vaccine. TCRdb used MiXCR to reprocess the RT-PCR reads, holding one entry per CDR3 protein. The sample consists of more than 500,000 distinct CDR3 sequences, 11% of them appearing once. A further study also used this sample, focusing on T cells expressing NK-cell markers. That source adds: UMIs accompanied the 5'RACE template switching by which TCR beta cDNA was made.

Sequenced material: PBMCs from blood, taken on the day of vaccination. The receptor source for this set is a man in his fifties who received an inactivated influenza vaccine.

This clonotype has at least ten counts. The chain uses TRBV20-1 and TRBJ2-3; 10 bases align to TRBD2. From germline, CDR1 is DFQATT and CDR2 SNEGSKA (reference sequence). V shed 1 base and J 4 bases; nucleotides not matched to a gene: 5. The CDR3 loop spans 15 amino acids. The CDR3 sequence is CSARGSGGAADTQYF. The CDR3 coding sequence is TGCAGTGCTAGAGGGAGCGGGGGGGCTGCAGATACGCAGTATTTT.

This clonotype has more than one count but fewer than ten. The gene calls are TRBV20-1 and TRBJ2-5; 12 positions match TRBD1. Germline CDR1 is DFQATT and CDR2 is SNEGSKA (reference sequence). This CDR3 contains 15 residues. V was clipped by 5 bases and J by 4 bases; unmatched bases: 8. CDR3 nucleotides: TGCAGTGCTGTAGTCTGGGACAGGGGGCGAGAGACCCAGTACTTC. Encoded protein: CSAVVWDRGRETQYF.

Only a few counts were recorded for this clonotype. The chain couples TRBV10-3 to TRBJ2-7, with 7 nucleotides matching TRBD1. Germline trimming cut 10 bases from V and 2 bases from J; bases unmatched to any gene: 14. The length of the CDR3 is 15 residues. Germline V gene sequence: CDR1 ENHRY, CDR2 SYGVKD. In DNA, the CDR3 is TGTGCCACCACGGATCTGCAGGGGGTAGCCTACGAGCAGTACTTC. Encoded protein: CATTDLQGVAYEQYF.

The rearrangement links TRBV3-1 to TRBJ2-7; tentatively, D is TRBD2 (5 bases). V dropped 0 bases and J dropped 2 bases, with 14 bases sitting between them. The CDR3 is 16 amino acids. CDR1 is LGHDT and CDR2 is YNNKEL in the germline V gene (reference sequence). The CDR3 reads CASSQDRAGKAYEQYF. In DNA form, the CDR3 reads TGTGCCAGCAGCCAAGACCGGGCCGGGAAGGCCTACGAGCAGTACTTC.

In its sample, this clonotype was seen a few times. This chain uses TRBV29-1 with TRBJ2-1; D is possibly TRBD1 (6 bases). CDR1 SQVTM and CDR2 ANQGSEA come from the germline V gene. Trimming removed 7 bases at V and 6 bases at J, with 22 bases between. The CDR3 has 15 amino acids. The CDR3 sequence is CSAYQQGIRGNEQFF. CDR3 nucleotides: TGCAGCGCTTACCAGCAGGGGATTCGCGGCAATGAGCAGTTCTTC.

This chain joins TRBV6-5 and TRBJ1-2; weak D call: TRBD1 (6 bases). Between the trimmed V and J ends, which lost 2 bases and 7 bases, there was a span of 11 bases. Germline V gene sequence: CDR1 MNHEY, CDR2 SVGAGI. This CDR3 region has 13 residues. CDR3 sequence reads: CASSYRGATGYTF. The CDR3 bases are TGTGCCAGCAGTTACCGGGGGGCTACTGGCTACACCTTC.

This clonotype occurred many times. The rearrangement links TRBV10-3 to TRBJ1-3; D is uncertain. CDR3 size: 15 residues. Deletions cut 2 bases from V and 0 bases from J, with 8 bases between. The germline gives CDR1 ENHRY, CDR2 SYGVKD. CDR3 sequence: CAISERYDSGNTIYF. As DNA, the CDR3 is TGTGCCATCAGTGAGCGCTATGACTCTGGAAACACCATATATTTT.

This sequence joins TRBV29-1 and TRBJ2-3, with D possibly called TRBD1 or TRBD2 (5 bases each). Germline V gives CDR1 SQVTM, CDR2 ANQGSEA. The CDR3 length is 13 residues. With 4 bases removed from V and 0 bases from J, the gap between germline ends came to 8 bases. CDR3 region: CSVVGPSTDTQYF. The CDR3 DNA sequence: TGCAGCGTTGTGGGACCCAGCACAGATACGCAGTATTTT.